The clone carrying this TCR beta chain was recorded at least ten times. The data were obtained in a study of Graves' ophthalmopathy and Graves' hyperthyroidism. This CDR3 spans 14 amino acids. V was pared by 0 bases and J by 13 bases, with 16 bases between. Looked up from germline, CDR1 is SGHVS and CDR2 is FQNEAQ. Fresh peripheral blood (approximately 10 ml) yielded the PBMCs. Beta-chain TCR CDR3 regions were amplified from RNA transcripts. HTBI primers were used in a first-round RT-PCR, which preceded a second-round multiplex PCR. MiXCR, applied by TCRdb to the multiplex PCR reads, yields one record per CDR3 protein. The sample records 350,000 to 400,000 distinct CDR3 sequences, approximately 20% being singletons.

The TCR originated in a woman aged 18-29 years with Graves' ophthalmopathy. The chain combines TRBV7-8 with TRBJ1-5; a weak D match, TRBD1 (5 bases). Input material: peripheral blood. The CDR3 reads CASSLAGDGTGQHF. The DNA for the CDR3 is TGTGCCAGCAGCTTAGCCGGGGACGGGACGGGGCAGCATTTT.